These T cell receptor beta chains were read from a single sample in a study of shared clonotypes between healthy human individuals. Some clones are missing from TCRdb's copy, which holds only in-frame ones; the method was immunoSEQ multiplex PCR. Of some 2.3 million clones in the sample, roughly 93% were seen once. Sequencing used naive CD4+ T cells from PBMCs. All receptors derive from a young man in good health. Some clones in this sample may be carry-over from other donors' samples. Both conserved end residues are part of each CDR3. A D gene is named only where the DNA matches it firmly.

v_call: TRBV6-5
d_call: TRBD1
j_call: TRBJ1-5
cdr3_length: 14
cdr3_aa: CASSPDRADQPQHF

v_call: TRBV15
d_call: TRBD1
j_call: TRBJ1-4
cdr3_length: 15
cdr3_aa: CATSPDRVYNERLFF

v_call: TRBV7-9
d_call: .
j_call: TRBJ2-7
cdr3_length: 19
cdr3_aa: CASSSLTAGRKISSYEQYF

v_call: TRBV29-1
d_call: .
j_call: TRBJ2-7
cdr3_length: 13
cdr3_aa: CSVHRGAPYEQYF

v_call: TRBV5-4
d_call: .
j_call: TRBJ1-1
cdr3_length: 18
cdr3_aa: CASSLALATGRLNTEAFF

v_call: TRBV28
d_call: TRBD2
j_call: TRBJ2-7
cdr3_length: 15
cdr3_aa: CASITSGDPGHEQYF

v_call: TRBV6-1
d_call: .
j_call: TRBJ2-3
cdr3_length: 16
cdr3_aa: CASSDRRAWFTDTQYF

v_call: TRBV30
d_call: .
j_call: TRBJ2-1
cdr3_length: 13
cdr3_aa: CAWRLVNTNEQFF

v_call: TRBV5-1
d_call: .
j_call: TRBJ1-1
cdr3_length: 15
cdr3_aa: CASSLGTQRGTEAFF

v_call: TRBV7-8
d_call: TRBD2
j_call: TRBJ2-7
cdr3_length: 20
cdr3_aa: CASSLNRLTSGRPVSYEQYF

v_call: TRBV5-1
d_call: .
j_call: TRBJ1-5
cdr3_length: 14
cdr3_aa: CASSLVGGLQPQHF

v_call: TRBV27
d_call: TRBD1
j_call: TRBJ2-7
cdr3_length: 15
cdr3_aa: CASSFQPTGDHEQYF

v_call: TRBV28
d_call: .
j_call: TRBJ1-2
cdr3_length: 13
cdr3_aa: CASRMGVVLGYTF

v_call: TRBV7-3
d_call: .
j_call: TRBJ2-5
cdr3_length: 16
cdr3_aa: CASSLGLGTPWETQYF

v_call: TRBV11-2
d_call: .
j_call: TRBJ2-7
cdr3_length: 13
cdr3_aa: CASSLAGGLEQYF

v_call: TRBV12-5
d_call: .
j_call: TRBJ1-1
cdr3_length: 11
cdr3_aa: CASAGGGKAFF